This T cell receptor beta chain was found in a study of cytomegalovirus exposure and HLA in healthy donors. The CDR3 extends over 14 amino acids. Germline-derived CDR1 and CDR2 are LNHDA and SQIVND (reference sequence). Overall study results and limits: V- and J-gene trimming in TCR beta was tied to a missense DCLRE1C variant by an analysis performed later. In a later analysis, CMV-associated beta chains were mostly HLA-associated, it appeared. TCR beta sequences numbering fewer than 20,000 were associated with HLA alleles at 0.05 false discovery rate in a later analysis. Across all donors, roughly uniform sequencing depth was an assumption of the presence/absence analyses.

The PCR contained 60 Vbeta and 13 Jbeta primers. Method: immunoSEQ multiplex PCR; TCRdb's copy keeps in-frame clones and lacks some. The data contain about 160,000 clones, less than 90% of them singletons. Details on this clone: As yet, its antigen is unknown. One end of the junction does not line up with germline, which may come from a read error.

The origin of this receptor is a man between 18 and 35 years old in good health and CMV-seronegative. V gene TRBV19 combines with J gene TRBJ2-1; TRBD2 aligns across 8 bases. The sequenced sample was PBMCs. Written as DNA, the CDR3 is TGTGCCAGTAGTCTAGAGCGGGAGCGGAATGAGCAGTTCTTC. This codes for CASSLERERNEQFF.